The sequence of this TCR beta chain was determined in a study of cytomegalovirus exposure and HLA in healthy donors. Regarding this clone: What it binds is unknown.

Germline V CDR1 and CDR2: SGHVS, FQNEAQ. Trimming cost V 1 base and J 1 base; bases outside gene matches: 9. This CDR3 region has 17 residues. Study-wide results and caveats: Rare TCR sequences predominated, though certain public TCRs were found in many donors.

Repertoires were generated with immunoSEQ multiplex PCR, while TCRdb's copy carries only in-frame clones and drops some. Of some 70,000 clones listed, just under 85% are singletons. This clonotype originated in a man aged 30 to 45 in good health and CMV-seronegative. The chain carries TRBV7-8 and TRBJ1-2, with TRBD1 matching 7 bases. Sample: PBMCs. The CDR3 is CASSLVITPGGNYGYTF. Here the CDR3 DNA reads TGTGCCAGCAGCTTAGTAATAACTCCAGGGGGTAACTATGGCTACACCTTC.